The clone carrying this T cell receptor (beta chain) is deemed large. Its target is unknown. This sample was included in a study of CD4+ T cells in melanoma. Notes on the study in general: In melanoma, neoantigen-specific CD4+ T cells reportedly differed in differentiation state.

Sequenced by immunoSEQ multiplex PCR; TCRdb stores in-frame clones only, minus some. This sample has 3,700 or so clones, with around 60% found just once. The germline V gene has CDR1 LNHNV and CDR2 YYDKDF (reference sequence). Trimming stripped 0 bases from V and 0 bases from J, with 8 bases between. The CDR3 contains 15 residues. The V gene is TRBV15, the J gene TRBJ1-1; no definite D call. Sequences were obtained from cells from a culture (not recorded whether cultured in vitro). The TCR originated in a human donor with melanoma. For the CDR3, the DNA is TGTGCCACCAGCAGAGATAAAGTCATGAACACTGAAGCTTTCTTT. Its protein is CATSRDKVMNTEAFF.